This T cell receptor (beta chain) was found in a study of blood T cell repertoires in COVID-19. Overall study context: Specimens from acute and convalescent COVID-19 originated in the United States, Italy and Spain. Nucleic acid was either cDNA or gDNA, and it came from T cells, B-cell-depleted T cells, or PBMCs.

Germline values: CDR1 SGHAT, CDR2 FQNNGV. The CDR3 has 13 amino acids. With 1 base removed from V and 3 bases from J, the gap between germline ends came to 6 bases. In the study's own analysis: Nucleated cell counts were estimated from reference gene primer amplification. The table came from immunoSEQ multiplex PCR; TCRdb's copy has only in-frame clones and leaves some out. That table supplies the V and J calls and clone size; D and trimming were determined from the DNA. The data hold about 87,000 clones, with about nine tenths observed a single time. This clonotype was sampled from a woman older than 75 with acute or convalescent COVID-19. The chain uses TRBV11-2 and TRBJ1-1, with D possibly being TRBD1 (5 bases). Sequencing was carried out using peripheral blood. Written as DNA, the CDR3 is TGTGCCAGCAGCTTAGGGGGGGACACTGAAGCTTTCTTT. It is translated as CASSLGGDTEAFF.